Listed here is a single T cell receptor (beta chain). Its antigen is currently unknown. This specimen belongs to a study of PD-1 blockade in classical Hodgkin lymphoma. From germline, CDR1 is LNHDA and CDR2 SQIVND (reference sequence). V shed 3 bases and J 0 bases; nucleotides not matched to a gene: 11. The CDR3 covers 18 residues. There was relapse after autologous stem cell transplantation in every patient, and there was variation in brentuximab vedotin exposure. Magnetic negative selection was used to purify CD4+ T cells from PBMCs that had been thawed. Study-wide results and caveats: Repertoire difference causes, possibly disease activity or prior therapy, remain undefined.

Only in-frame clones appear in the TCRdb table, and some are missing; sequencing was by immunoSEQ multiplex PCR. Among about 12,000 clones listed, roughly 80% were seen once. The chain couples TRBV19 to TRBJ2-5; 9 bases fit TRBD1. This clonotype was obtained from a human donor with classical Hodgkin lymphoma. This sample comprised CD4+ T cells from blood, obtained at baseline. CDR3 nucleotide sequence: TGTGCCAGTAGTATTCCCCGGACAGGGGAAACGTACCAAGAGACCCAGTACTTC. It encodes CASSIPRTGETYQETQYF. The whole variable domain, filled in from reference TRBV19 and TRBJ2-5, reads DGGITQSPKYLFRKEGQNVTLSCEQNLNHDAMYWYRQDPGQGLRLIYYSQIVNDFQKGDIAEGYSVSREKKESFPLTVTSAQKNPTAFYLCASSIPRTGETYQETQYFGPGTRLLVL.